A selection of T cell receptor beta chains follows, all from one sample in a study of cytomegalovirus exposure and HLA in healthy donors. Clones were read by immunoSEQ multiplex PCR, and TCRdb kept only the in-frame ones, dropping some. The sample lists around 130,000 clones; about two thirds were seen once. The specimen was PBMCs. These receptor sequences come from a human donor in good health. Both conserved end residues are part of each CDR3. D genes are given only for firm matches. Clone sizes are given selectively: once, few, many, or a class where the clone is expanded.

TRBJ2-7 TRBV15 - - CATSRGGQGSHEQYF TGTGCCACCAGCAGAGGTGGCCAGGGATCCCACGAGCAGTACTTC
TRBJ2-7 TRBV7-3 - TRBD1 CASSFPGTGINGEQYF TGTGCCAGCAGCTTTCCGGGGACAGGAATCAACGGCGAGCAGTACTTC
TRBJ1-5 TRBV7-9 - - CASSEGDQPQHF TGTGCCAGCAGCGAGGGGGATCAGCCCCAGCATTTT
TRBJ2-3 TRBV6-5 - TRBD1 CASGKQGADTQYF TGTGCCAGCGGAAAACAGGGGGCAGATACGCAGTATTTT
TRBJ2-2 TRBV5-4 - - CASSLVGRGVGGELFF TGTGCCAGCAGCTTGGTGGGCAGGGGTGTTGGCGGGGAGCTGTTTTTT
TRBJ2-3 TRBV7-8 - TRBD1 CASSLSRDRGTDTQYF TGTGCCAGCAGCTTAAGCCGGGACAGGGGCACAGATACGCAGTATTTT
TRBJ2-1 TRBV14 once - CASRAGGGGFF TGTGCCAGCAGAGCTGGGGGGGGCGGGTTCTTC
TRBJ2-2 TRBV7-2 - TRBD1 CASSRDRAATGELFF TGTGCCAGCAGCAGAGACAGGGCCGCCACCGGGGAGCTGTTTTTT
TRBJ2-2 TRBV5-1 once - CASSSLDTGELFF TGCGCCAGCAGCTCATTAGACACCGGGGAGCTGTTTTTT
TRBJ1-6 TRBV7-6 - - CASSLGTAQNSPLHF TGTGCCAGCAGCTTAGGGACAGCCCAAAATTCACCCCTCCACTTT
TRBJ2-7 TRBV28 - - CASMTGFEQYF TGTGCCAGTATGACGGGGTTTGAGCAGTACTTC
TRBJ2-2 TRBV18 - - CASSPRQDRNTGELFF TGTGCCAGCTCACCACGACAGGACCGCAACACCGGGGAGCTGTTTTTT
TRBJ2-7 TRBV27 few - CASSSGTSAYEQYF TGTGCCAGCAGCTCCGGGACAAGTGCCTACGAGCAGTACTTC
TRBJ1-5 TRBV13 - - CASSLRSISNQPQHF TGTGCCAGCAGCTTACGCTCTATCAGCAATCAGCCCCAGCATTTT
TRBJ1-1 TRBV19 few - CASSVTSNTEAFF TGTGCCAGTAGTGTCACATCGAACACTGAAGCTTTCTTT
TRBJ2-5 TRBV30 - TRBD2 CAWSVGGVTSGAQQYF TGTGCCTGGAGTGTGGGCGGGGTAACTAGCGGGGCCCAGCAGTACTTC
TRBJ1-5 TRBV7-2 - - CASSFQTGSQPQHF TGTGCCAGCAGCTTCCAAACAGGGAGTCAGCCCCAGCATTTT
TRBJ2-5 TRBV9 few TRBD1 CASSGTGGPETQYF TGTGCCAGCAGCGGAACAGGGGGCCCAGAGACCCAGTACTTC
TRBJ2-2 TRBV6-6 few - CATHHPGSNTGELFF TGTGCCACCCACCATCCCGGGTCAAACACCGGGGAGCTGTTTTTT
TRBJ1-4 TRBV7-9 once TRBD1 CASSRRQQGAGEKLFF TGTGCCAGCAGCCGACGTCAACAGGGGGCGGGTGAAAAACTGTTTTTT
TRBJ2-2 TRBV5-4 - TRBD2 CASSPGLAGESGELFF TGTGCCAGCAGCCCAGGACTAGCGGGAGAGAGCGGGGAGCTGTTTTTT
TRBJ2-5 TRBV5-4 once - CASSFQGTPETQYF TGTGCCAGCAGCTTTCAGGGTACCCCAGAGACCCAGTACTTC
TRBJ2-5 TRBV6-1 - - CASSGDTTGDPMEQYF TGTGCCAGCAGTGGTGACACAACAGGCGACCCTATGGAGCAGTACTTC
TRBJ2-1 TRBV9 - - CASSVTTGRGHEQFF TGTGCCAGCAGCGTAACGACCGGGCGCGGGCATGAGCAGTTCTTC
TRBJ1-1 TRBV25-1 few TRBD1 CASSGFDRVFF TGTGCCAGCAGTGGATTTGACAGGGTTTTCTTT
TRBJ2-1 TRBV18 - TRBD2 CASSSGGGSYNEQFF TGTGCCAGCTCATCAGGCGGGGGCTCCTACAATGAGCAGTTCTTC
TRBJ1-5 TRBV27 - TRBD1 CASSSQTGDQPQHF TGTGCCAGCAGTTCCCAGACAGGGGATCAGCCCCAGCATTTT
TRBJ2-5 TRBV14 - TRBD2 CASSPDTRGGETQYF TGTGCCAGCAGCCCGGACACGAGGGGAGGGGAGACCCAGTACTTC
TRBJ2-1 TRBV6-1 - TRBD2 CASSVSSGRAPGFNEQFF TGTGCCAGCAGTGTGTCTAGCGGGAGGGCCCCTGGGTTCAATGAGCAGTTCTTC
TRBJ1-2 TRBV12-5 - TRBD1 CASGLGTGGGGYTF TGTGCTAGTGGTTTGGGGACAGGGGGAGGCGGCTACACCTTC
TRBJ2-3 TRBV6-5 - - CASSYWAGSDTQYF TGTGCCAGCAGTTACTGGGCCGGTTCAGATACGCAGTATTTT
TRBJ2-1 TRBV19 - - CASSIRLALEQFF TGTGCCAGTAGTATAAGGCTAGCTCTTGAGCAGTTCTTC
TRBJ2-3 TRBV7-9 - TRBD2 CSSSPTSGGRDTQYF TGTTCCAGCAGTCCTACTAGCGGGGGAAGAGATACGCAGTATTTT
TRBJ2-3 TRBV5-1 - TRBD2 CASRLAGTTDTQYF TGCGCCAGCAGACTAGCGGGGACGACAGATACGCAGTATTTT
TRBJ1-5 TRBV2 few - CASNGPQNQPQHF TGTGCCAGCAATGGGCCTCAAAATCAGCCCCAGCATTTT